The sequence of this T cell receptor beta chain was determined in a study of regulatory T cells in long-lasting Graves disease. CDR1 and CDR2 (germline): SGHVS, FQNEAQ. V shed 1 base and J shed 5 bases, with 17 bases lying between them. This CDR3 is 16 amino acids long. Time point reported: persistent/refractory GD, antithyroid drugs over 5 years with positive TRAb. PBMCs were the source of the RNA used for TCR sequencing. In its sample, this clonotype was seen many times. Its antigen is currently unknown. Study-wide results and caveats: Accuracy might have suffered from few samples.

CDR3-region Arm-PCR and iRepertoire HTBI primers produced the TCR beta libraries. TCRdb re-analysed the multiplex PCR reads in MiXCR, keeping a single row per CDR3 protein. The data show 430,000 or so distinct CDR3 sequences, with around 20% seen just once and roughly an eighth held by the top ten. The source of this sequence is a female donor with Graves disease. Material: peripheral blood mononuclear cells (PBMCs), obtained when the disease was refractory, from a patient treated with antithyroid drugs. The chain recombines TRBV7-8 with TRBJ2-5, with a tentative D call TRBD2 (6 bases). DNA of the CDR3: TGTGCCAGCAGCTTAGTTGGGGGAGGCCCGGGTGAGACCCAGTACTTC. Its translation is CASSLVGGGPGETQYF.